This T cell receptor beta chain was recorded in a study of CD8 T cells in ankylosing spondylitis (dated 2017 in TCRdb). General notes on the study: The study profiled T cell receptor beta repertoires in healthy donors and ankylosing spondylitis patients to find disease-linked TCR variants. Samples of peripheral blood were taken, and for ankylosing spondylitis patients, synovial fluid was collected as well. The full study cohort comprised about 25 ankylosing spondylitis patients and around 100 healthy donors. Overall study results and their limits: Blood from ankylosing spondylitis patients appeared to be characterized by a TCR beta motif made up of seven or eight highly homologous amino acid variants. Significant enrichment of the disease-linked clones was reported in matched synovial fluid samples from ankylosing spondylitis patients. Some motif variants had previously been reported in the synovial fluid and blood of reactive arthritis patients, which suggests shared mechanisms of disease initiation. In peripheral blood, the disease-linked clones were found at relatively low frequencies and had a CD8+ phenotype.

The junction carries 16 bases between V and J, which are trimmed by 4 bases and 6 bases respectively. CDR1 is given as SGHRS and CDR2 as YFSETQ, both from the germline V gene. Taken from cysteine to phenylalanine, the CDR3 has 14 residues. The sequence is cut down to CDR3 DNA, 42 bases in frame from base 1. The listed sequencing device is Illumina HiSeq 2500. Quantitative 5'-RACE with molecular barcodes was used to prepare TCR beta libraries. The source study handled its data this way. Disease-linked TCR variants were identified with a new computational method built on a probabilistic model of VDJ rearrangement. TCRdb itself trimmed the public reads at Q25 with fastp, ran MiXCR and retained productive beta chains. One record per CDR3 amino acid sequence lists the most common genes and DNA. The V and J calls were determined by TCRdb, not by the authors. The sample records some 220,000 distinct CDR3 sequences, about 10% of which are singletons. The ten largest clones add up to about 2.5% of the sample.

This clonotype has at least ten counts. Its antigen has not been determined. There are no base qualities to consult, and no much larger clone falls within one base. The chain joins TRBV5-1 to TRBJ1-1, with the D gene too uncertain to name. The receptor was derived from a male donor with ankylosing spondylitis or in good health (not recorded which). Material: blood, either unsorted or a sorted T cell fraction (not recorded which). The DNA sequence is given as TGCGCCAGCAGCCCCGATGACCGGAGGGCTGAAGCTTTCTTT. This translates into CASSPDDRRAEAFF. This CDR3, with the reference TRBV5-1 and TRBJ1-1 proteins standing in past its ends, gives the full variable domain KAGVTQTPRYLIKTRGQQVTLSCSPISGHRSVSWYQQTPGQGLQFLFEYFSETQRNKGNFPGRFSGRQFSNSRSEMNVSTLELGDSALYLCASSPDDRRAEAFFGQGTRLTVV.